Only one count was recorded for the clone carrying this T cell receptor beta chain. Its antigen is unidentified. Germline CDR1 and CDR2: LNHDA and SQIVND (reference sequence). The CDR3 contains 18 residues. J was trimmed by 4 bases and V by 2 bases; bases with no gene match: 8. Assay: immunoSEQ multiplex PCR; the TCRdb copy retains only in-frame clones and omits some. The sample shows 50,000 to 65,000 clones, roughly nine tenths of them seen only once. These data belong to a study of cytomegalovirus exposure and HLA in healthy donors. Whole-study context: According to later analysis, the same platform produced the approximately 130 validation and about 700 first-cohort repertoires.

Findings and limits, study-wide: Most TCR sequences showed up rarely, but some public TCRs showed up in many donors. One later analysis, an examination of the approximately 130 validation repertoires, found that first-cohort TCR clusters tended to co-occur in them.

This clonotype originated in a young woman in good health and CMV-seropositive. The sequenced sample consisted of PBMCs. V gene TRBV19 combines with J gene TRBJ2-5; 15 nucleotides agree with TRBD2. The CDR3 coding sequence is TGTGCCAGTAGTATAAGAGGACTAGCGGGGGGGCCTGGAGAGACCCAGTACTTC. It codes for CASSIRGLAGGPGETQYF.